The source of this T cell receptor (beta chain) is a study of human T cells and chemical hapten exposure. This clonotype was counted many times. Antigen: not known. The time point here: pre-sensitization, week 0. The sample's treatment: therapeutic diphenylcyclopropenone sensitization with weekly scalp DPC. Alopecia patients, 18 to 70 years old and DPC-suitable, served as donors. Per the original methods: Ranging from about 20,000 to 700,000, TCR counts per sample had a median value of around 90,000. TCRdb reprocessed the RACE reads with MiXCR, giving one entry per CDR3 protein. The V and J calls shown here were made by TCRdb, not taken from the authors' results. This sample has fewer than 150,000 distinct CDR3 sequences; 13% occur once, and the top ten carry around 2.7%. Germline CDR1 and CDR2: MRHNA and SNTAGT. The CDR3 is 14 amino acids. V was clipped by 6 bases and J by 5 bases, with 16 bases between them.

Study-wide findings and caveats: It was expanded TCRs that formed significantly more large CDR3 similarity clusters than controls did. TCRs whose frequency exceeded 1 in 1000 remained the same following DPC sensitization.

This chain joins TRBV6-4 and TRBJ1-1, with TRBD1 as a possible D gene (6 bases). The source was whole blood, collected in connection with sensitization to the hapten diphenylcyclopropenone (DPC). This sequence was found in a woman aged 18-30 years with alopecia areata. Some clones in this sample may be carry-over from other donors' samples. DNA for the CDR3: TGTGCCAGCAGCGCCGCCGCAGGGGTAACTGAAGCTTTCTTT. Translating it yields CASSAAAGVTEAFF.